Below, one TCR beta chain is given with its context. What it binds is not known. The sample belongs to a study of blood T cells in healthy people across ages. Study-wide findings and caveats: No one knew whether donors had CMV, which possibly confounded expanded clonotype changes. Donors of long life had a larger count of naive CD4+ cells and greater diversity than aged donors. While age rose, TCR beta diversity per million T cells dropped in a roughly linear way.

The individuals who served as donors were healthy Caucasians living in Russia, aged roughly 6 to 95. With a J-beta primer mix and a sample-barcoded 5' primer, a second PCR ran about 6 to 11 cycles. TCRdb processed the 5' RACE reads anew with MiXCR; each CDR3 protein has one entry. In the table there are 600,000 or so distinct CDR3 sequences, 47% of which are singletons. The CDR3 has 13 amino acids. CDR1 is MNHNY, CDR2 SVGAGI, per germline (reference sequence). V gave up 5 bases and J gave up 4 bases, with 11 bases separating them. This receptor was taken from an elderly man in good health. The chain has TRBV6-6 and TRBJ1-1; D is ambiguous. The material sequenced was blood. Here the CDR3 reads CASSDEGSTEAFF. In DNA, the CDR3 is TGTGCCAGCAGTGACGAGGGATCCACTGAAGCTTTCTTT.